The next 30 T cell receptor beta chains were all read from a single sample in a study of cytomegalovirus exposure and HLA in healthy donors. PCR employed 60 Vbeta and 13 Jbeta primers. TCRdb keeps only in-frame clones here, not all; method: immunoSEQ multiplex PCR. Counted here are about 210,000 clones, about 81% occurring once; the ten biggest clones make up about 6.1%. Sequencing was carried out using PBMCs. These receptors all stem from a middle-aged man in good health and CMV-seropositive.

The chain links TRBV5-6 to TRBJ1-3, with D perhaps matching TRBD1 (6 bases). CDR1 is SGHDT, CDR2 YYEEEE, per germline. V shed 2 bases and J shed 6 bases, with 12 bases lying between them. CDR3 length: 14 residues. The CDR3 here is CASSFGSGANTIYF. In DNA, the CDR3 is TGTGCCAGCAGCTTTGGGTCAGGGGCAAACACCATATATTTT.

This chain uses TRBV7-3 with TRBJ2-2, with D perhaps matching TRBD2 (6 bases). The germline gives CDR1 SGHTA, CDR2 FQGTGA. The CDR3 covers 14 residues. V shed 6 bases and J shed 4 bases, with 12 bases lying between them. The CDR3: CASSSGLSTGELFF. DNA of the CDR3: TGTGCCAGCAGTTCGGGACTCTCCACCGGGGAGCTGTTTTTT. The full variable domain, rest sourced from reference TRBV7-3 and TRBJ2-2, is GAGVSQTPSNKVTEKGKYVELRCDPISGHTALYWYRQSLGQGPEFLIYFQGTGAADDSGLPNDRFFAVRPEGSVSTLKIQRTERGDSAVYLCASSSGLSTGELFFGEGSRLTVL.

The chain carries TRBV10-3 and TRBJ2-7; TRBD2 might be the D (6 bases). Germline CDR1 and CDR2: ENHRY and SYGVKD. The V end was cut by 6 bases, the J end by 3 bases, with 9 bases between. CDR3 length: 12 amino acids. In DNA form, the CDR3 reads TGTGCCATCAGGGGGGGTGGCTACGAGCAGTACTTC. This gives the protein CAIRGGGYEQYF.

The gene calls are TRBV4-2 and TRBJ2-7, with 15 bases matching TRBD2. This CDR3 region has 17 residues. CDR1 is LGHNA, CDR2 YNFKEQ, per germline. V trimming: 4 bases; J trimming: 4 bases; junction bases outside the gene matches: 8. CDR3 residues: CASSRGLAGGPGYEQYF. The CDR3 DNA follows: TGTGCCAGCAGCCGCGGACTAGCGGGAGGGCCGGGTTACGAGCAGTACTTC.

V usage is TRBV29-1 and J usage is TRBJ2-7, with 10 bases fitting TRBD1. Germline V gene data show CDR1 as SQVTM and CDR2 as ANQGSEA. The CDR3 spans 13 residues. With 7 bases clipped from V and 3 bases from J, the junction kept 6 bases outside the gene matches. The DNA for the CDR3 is TGCAGCGCATCCGGGACAGGGGTCTACGAGCAGTACTTC. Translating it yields CSASGTGVYEQYF.

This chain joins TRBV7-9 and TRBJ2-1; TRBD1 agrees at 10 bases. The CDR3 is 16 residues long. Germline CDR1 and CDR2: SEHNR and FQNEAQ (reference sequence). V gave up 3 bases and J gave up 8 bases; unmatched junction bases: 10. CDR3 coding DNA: TGTGCCAGCAGCTTTACCGGGACAGGGGTTGGAGATGAGCAGTTCTTC. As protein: CASSFTGTGVGDEQFF.

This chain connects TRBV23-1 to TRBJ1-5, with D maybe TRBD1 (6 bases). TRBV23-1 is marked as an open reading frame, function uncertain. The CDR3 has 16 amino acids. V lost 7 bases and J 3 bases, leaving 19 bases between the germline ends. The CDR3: CASIKGAGATNQPQHF. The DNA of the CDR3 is TGCGCCAGCATAAAAGGGGCAGGGGCTACCAATCAGCCCCAGCATTTT.

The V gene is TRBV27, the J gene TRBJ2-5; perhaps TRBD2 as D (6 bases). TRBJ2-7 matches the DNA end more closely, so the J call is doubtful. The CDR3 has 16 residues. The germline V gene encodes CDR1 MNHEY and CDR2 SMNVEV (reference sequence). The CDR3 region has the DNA TGTGCCAGCAGTTTATCGGTCGGAGGGAGCTCCTACGAGCAGTACTTC. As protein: CASSLSVGGSSYEQYF.

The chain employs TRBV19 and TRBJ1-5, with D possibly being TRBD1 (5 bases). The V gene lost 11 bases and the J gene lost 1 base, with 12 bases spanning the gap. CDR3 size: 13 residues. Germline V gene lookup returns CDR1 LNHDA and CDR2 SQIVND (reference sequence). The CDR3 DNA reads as TGTGCCGCCGGACACCTAAGCAATCAGCCCCAGCATTTT. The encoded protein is CAAGHLSNQPQHF.

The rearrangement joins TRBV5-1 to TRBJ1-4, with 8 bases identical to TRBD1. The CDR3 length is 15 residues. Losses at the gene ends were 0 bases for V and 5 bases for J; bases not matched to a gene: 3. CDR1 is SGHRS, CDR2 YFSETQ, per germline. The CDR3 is CASSLGTGNNEKLFF. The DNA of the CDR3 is TGCGCCAGCAGCTTGGGGACAGGGAACAATGAAAAACTGTTTTTT.

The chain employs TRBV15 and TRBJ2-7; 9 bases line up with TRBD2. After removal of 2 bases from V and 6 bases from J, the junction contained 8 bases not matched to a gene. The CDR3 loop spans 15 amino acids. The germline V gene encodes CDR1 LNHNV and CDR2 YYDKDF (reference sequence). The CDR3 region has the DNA TGTGCCACCAGCAGACCTCTAGCGGGACCACGCGAGCAGTACTTC. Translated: CATSRPLAGPREQYF.

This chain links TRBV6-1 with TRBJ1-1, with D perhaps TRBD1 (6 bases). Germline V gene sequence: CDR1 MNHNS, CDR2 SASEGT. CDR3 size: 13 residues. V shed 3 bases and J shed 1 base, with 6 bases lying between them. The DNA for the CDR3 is TGTGCCAGCAGTGAGGACAGGAACACTGAAGCTTTCTTT. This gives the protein CASSEDRNTEAFF.

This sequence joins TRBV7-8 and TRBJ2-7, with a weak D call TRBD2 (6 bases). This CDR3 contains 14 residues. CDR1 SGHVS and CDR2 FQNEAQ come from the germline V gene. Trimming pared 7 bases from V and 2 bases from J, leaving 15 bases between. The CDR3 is CASTPGTPTYEQYF. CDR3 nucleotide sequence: TGTGCCAGCACCCCTGGGACTCCAACCTACGAGCAGTACTTC.

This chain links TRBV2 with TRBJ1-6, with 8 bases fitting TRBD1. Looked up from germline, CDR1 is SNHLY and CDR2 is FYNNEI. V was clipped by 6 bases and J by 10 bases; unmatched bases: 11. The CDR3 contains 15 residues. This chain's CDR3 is CASSSGDRIYSPLHF. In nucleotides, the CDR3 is TGTGCCAGCAGCTCCGGGGACAGGATTTACTCACCCCTCCACTTT.

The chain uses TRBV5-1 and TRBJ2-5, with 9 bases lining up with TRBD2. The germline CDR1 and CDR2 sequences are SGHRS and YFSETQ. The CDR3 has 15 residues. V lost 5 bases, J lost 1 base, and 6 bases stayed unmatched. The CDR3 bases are TGCGCCAGCAGGCCCGGGACTAGCAGCCAAGAGACCCAGTACTTC. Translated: CASRPGTSSQETQYF. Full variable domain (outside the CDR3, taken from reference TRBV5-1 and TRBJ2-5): KAGVTQTPRYLIKTRGQQVTLSCSPISGHRSVSWYQQTPGQGLQFLFEYFSETQRNKGNFPGRFSGRQFSNSRSEMNVSTLELGDSALYLCASRPGTSSQETQYFGPGTRLLVL.

The CDR3 DNA follows: TGTGCCAGCAGCCTCTTCCGGGACAACCTTCGAGATACGCAGTATTTT. Protein sequence: CASSLFRDNLRDTQYF. V is TRBV7-9 and J is TRBJ2-3; TRBD1 is a possible D gene (6 bases). CDR1 and CDR2 (germline): SEHNR, FQNEAQ (reference sequence). This CDR3 is 16 amino acids long. Trimming pared 5 bases from V and 5 bases from J, leaving 20 bases between.

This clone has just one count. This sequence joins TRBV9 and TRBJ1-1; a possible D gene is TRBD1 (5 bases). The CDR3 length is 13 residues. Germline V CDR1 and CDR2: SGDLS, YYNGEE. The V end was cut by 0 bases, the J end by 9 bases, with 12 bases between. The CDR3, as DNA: TGTGCCAGCAGCGTAGGGTGGGGGGGGAAAGCTTTCTTT. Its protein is CASSVGWGGKAFF.

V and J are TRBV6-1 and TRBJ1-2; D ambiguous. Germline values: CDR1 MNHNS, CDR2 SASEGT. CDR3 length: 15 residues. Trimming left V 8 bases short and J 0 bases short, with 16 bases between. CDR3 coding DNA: TGTGCCAGCCTCTTCTCCCCCTCCGCTAACTATGGCTACACCTTC. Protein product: CASLFSPSANYGYTF.

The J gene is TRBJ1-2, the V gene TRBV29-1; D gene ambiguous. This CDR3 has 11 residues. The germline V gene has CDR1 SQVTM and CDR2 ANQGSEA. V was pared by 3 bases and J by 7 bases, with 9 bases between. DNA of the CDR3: TGCAGCGTTGACTCGGGGTGTGGCTACACCTTC. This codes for CSVDSGCGYTF.

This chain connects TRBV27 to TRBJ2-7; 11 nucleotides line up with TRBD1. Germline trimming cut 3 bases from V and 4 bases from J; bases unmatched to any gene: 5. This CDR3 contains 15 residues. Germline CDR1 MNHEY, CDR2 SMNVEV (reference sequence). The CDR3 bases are TGTGCCAGCAGTTTGCGTGGACAGGGGGCTTACGAGCAGTACTTC. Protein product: CASSLRGQGAYEQYF.

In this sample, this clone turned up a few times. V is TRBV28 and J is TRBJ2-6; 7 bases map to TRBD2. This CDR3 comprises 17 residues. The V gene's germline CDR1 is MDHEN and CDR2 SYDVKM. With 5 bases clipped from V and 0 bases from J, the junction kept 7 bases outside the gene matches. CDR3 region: CASSPGTITSGANVLTF. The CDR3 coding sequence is TGTGCCAGCAGTCCAGGGACTATCACCTCTGGGGCCAACGTCCTGACTTTC.

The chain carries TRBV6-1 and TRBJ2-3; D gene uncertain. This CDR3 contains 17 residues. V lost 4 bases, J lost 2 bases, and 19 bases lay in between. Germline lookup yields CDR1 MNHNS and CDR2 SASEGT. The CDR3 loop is CASSGPRARKPTDTQYF. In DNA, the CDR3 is TGTGCCAGCAGTGGGCCGCGAGCGCGGAAGCCCACAGATACGCAGTATTTT.

DNA for the CDR3: TGTGCCAGTAGTATGCCTCCAGGACAGGGCTCTGGGAGGGCCAACGTCCTGACTTTC. Its protein is CASSMPPGQGSGRANVLTF. This chain links TRBV19 with TRBJ2-6; 8 positions agree with TRBD1. Germline assignment: CDR1 LNHDA and CDR2 SQIVND (reference sequence). V lost 3 bases and J lost 5; bases outside the gene matches: 15. The CDR3 extends over 19 amino acids.

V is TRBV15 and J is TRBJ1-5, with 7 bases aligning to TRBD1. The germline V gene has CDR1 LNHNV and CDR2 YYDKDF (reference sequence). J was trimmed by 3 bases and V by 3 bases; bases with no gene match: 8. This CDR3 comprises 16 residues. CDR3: CATSRTRDSLNQPQHF. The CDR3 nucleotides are TGTGCCACCAGCAGGACCCGGGACAGTCTCAATCAGCCCCAGCATTTT.

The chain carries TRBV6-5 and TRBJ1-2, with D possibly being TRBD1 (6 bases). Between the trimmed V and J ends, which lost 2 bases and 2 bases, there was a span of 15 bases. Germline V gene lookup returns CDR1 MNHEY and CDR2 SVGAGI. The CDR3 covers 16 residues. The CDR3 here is CASSYQIPTGNYGYTF. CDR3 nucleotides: TGTGCCAGCAGTTACCAGATTCCGACAGGAAACTATGGCTACACCTTC.

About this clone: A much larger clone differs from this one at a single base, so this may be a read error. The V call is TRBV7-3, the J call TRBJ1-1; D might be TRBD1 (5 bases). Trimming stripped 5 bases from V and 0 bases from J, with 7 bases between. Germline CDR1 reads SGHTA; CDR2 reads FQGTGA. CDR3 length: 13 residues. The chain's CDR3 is CASSLTVNTEAFF. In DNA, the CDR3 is TGTGCCAGCAGCCTGACAGTGAACACTGAAGCTTTCTTT.

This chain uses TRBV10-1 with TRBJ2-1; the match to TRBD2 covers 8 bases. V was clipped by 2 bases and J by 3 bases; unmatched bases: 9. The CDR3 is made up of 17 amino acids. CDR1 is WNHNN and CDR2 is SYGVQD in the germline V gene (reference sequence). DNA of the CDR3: TGCGCCAGCAGTGAGAAAACTAGCGGTTACCTCTACAATGAGCAGTTCTTC. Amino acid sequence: CASSEKTSGYLYNEQFF.

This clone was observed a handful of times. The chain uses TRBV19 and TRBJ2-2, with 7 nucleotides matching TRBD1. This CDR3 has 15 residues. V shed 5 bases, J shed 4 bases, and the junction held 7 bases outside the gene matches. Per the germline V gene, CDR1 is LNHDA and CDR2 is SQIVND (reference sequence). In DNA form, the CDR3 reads TGTGCCAGTAGTCTACGGACAGGTGCCACCGGGGAGCTGTTTTTT. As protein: CASSLRTGATGELFF.

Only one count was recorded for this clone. The CDR3 loop is CASSPERAETQYF. For the CDR3, the DNA is TGTGCCAGCAGTCCCGAGCGGGCCGAAACGCAGTATTTT. V is TRBV5-4 and J is TRBJ2-3; weak D call: TRBD2 (6 bases). Trimming removed 5 bases from V and 9 bases from J, with 16 bases in between. CDR3 size: 13 residues. Looked up from germline, CDR1 is SGHNT and CDR2 is YYREEE (reference sequence).

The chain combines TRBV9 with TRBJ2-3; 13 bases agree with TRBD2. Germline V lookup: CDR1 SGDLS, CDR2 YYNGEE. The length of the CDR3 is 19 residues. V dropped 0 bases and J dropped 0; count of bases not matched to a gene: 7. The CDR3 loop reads CASSVAPGTSGASTDTQYF. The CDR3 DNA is TGTGCCAGCAGCGTAGCTCCCGGGACTAGCGGGGCTAGCACAGATACGCAGTATTTT.